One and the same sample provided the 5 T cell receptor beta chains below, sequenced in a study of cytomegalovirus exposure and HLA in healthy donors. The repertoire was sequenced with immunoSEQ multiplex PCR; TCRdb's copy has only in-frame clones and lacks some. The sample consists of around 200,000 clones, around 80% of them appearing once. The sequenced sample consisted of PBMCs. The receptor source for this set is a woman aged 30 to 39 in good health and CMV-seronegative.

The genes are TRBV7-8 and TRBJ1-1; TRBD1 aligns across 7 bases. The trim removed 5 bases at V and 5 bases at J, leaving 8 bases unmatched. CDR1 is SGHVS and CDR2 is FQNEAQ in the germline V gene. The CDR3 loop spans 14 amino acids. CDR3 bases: TGTGCCAGCAGCCGACGACAGGGAAGGACTGAAGCTTTCTTT. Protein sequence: CASSRRQGRTEAFF.

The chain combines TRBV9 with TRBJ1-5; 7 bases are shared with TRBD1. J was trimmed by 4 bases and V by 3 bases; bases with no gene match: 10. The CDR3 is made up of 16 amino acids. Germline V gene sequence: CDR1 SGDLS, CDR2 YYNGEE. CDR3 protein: CASSAGGGGGNQPQHF. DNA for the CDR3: TGTGCCAGCAGCGCAGGGGGTGGCGGTGGGAATCAGCCCCAGCATTTT.

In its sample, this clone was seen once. CDR3 residues: CASSSQGWEQYF. The CDR3 coding sequence is TGTGCCAGTAGTTCACAGGGGTGGGAGCAGTACTTC. The chain uses TRBV19 and TRBJ2-7; 7 bases fit TRBD1. The trim removed 5 bases at V and 7 bases at J, leaving 5 bases unmatched. Germline loops: CDR1 LNHDA, CDR2 SQIVND (reference sequence). The CDR3 loop spans 12 amino acids.

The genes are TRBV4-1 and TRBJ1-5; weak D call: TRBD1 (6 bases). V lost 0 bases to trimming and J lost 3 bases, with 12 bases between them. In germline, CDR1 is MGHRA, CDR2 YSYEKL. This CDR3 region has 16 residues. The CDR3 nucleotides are TGCGCCAGCAGCCAAGAAAGTGGGGGCATCAATCAGCCCCAGCATTTT. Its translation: CASSQESGGINQPQHF.

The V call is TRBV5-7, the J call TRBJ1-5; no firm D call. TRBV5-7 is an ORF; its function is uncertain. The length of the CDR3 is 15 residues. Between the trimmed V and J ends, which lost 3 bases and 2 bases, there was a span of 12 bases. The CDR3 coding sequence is TGTGCCAGCAGCTGCAGGAAACCGGGCAATCAGCCCCAGCATTTT. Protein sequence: CASSCRKPGNQPQHF.